The clone carrying this TCR beta chain has ten or more counts. Antigen unknown. The germline gives CDR1 SEHNR, CDR2 FQNEAQ (reference sequence). The V gene lost 5 bases and the J gene lost 7 bases, with 24 bases spanning the gap. The CDR3 spans 17 residues. This sample was taken from a study of early T cells in non-severe SARS-CoV-2 infection. Study-wide background: Sequenced bulk RNA came from whole blood that was unsorted, and chains were unpaired. Study results and limitations: Database matching using VDJdb favored anti-spike CD8 responses, with private and CD4 specificities left missing.

The library protocol tagged individual cDNA molecules with unique molecular identifiers. TCRdb itself ran the 5' RACE reads through MiXCR, one entry per CDR3 protein. The table includes more than 20,000 distinct CDR3 sequences, about 4.1% detected once. J is TRBJ1-5 and V is TRBV7-9; the D gene is possibly TRBD1 (5 bases). The sequenced sample consisted of whole blood. The receptor comes from an adult who was a healthcare worker with PCR-confirmed SARS-CoV-2 infection or an uninfected control (not recorded which). The CDR3 DNA reads TGTGCCAGCAGCCAATCCCGGGACCACAAGGGTCTGCAGCCCCAGCATTTT. This encodes CASSQSRDHKGLQPQHF. Drawing the rest from reference TRBV7-9 and TRBJ1-5, the complete variable domain is DTGVSQNPRHKITKRGQNVTFRCDPISEHNRLYWYRQTLGQGPEFLTYFQNEAQLEKSRLLSDRFSAERPKGSFSTLEIQRTEQGDSAMYLCASSQSRDHKGLQPQHFGDGTRLSIL.